This TCR beta chain is drawn from a study of patients and donors after allogeneic stem cell transplantation. TCRdb reprocessed the RT-PCR reads via MiXCR and lists one record per CDR3 protein. The table has over 150,000 distinct CDR3 sequences, 40% to 45% seen once. Trimming left V 9 bases short and J 1 base short, with 12 bases between. The CDR3 loop spans 13 amino acids. Looked up from germline, CDR1 is LNHDA and CDR2 is SQIVND (reference sequence). V and J are TRBV19 and TRBJ1-1; D is undetermined. The origin of this receptor is a human donor who was either an allogeneic HSCT recipient or a stem cell or donor lymphocyte infusion donor (not recorded which). It is not recorded whose cells these are; they may come from a transplant donor. The sequencing input was blood, either unsorted or a sorted T cell fraction (not recorded which). The CDR3 DNA follows: TGTGCCAGCCGCTCGGGCAGGAACACTGAAGCTTTCTTT. Translation: CASRSGRNTEAFF.